This TCR beta chain was captured by sequencing in a study of siplizumab effects on memory and regulatory T cells. Per sample, approximately 10^5 TCR templates underwent assay. Here immunoSEQ multiplex PCR was the method, and the copy in TCRdb shows in-frame clones only, minus some. The data hold fewer than 80,000 clones, with around 93% observed a single time. With regard to this clone: Its antigen remains unknown.

General study results and limits: In controls, under 30% of mappable alloreactive CD4+ clones were Treg-derived on average, versus just under 70% with siplizumab. Among sequences traceable to unstimulated CD4+ memory cells, alloreactive ones were significantly reduced by siplizumab. Apparently key alloresponse contributors, naive T cells also seemed more diverse than memory cells.

This CDR3 is 15 amino acids long. Trimming left V 4 bases short and J 3 bases short, with 12 bases between. Germline assignment: CDR1 MNHEY and CDR2 SMNVEV (reference sequence). This TCR came from a human donor in good health. Sequenced sample: CD8+ T cells sorted from blood. This chain joins TRBV27 and TRBJ2-2, with unresolved D. The CDR3 bases are TGTGCCAGCAGTTCCCTCTCGGGTTACACCGGGGAGCTGTTTTTT. Amino acids: CASSSLSGYTGELFF.